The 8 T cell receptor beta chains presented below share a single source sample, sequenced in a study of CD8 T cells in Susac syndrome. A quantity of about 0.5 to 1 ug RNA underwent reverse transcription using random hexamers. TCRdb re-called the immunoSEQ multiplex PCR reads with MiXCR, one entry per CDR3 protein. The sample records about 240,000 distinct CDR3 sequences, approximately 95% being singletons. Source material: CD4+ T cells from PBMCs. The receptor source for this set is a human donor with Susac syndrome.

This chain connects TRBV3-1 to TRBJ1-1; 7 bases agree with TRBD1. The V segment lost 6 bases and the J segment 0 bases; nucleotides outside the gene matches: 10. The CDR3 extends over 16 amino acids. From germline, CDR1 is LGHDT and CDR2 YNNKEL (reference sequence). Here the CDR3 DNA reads TGTGCCAGCAGTCCTATGGACAGGATGTTGAACACTGAAGCTTTCTTT. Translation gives CASSPMDRMLNTEAFF.

The CDR3 nucleotides are TGTGCCAGCAGCCTACCCCGGGCAGATCAGTTCTTC. Its translation is CASSLPRADQFF. V gene TRBV12-3 or TRBV12-4 combines with J gene TRBJ2-1, with D uncertain. The CDR3 sequence is 12 residues long. The germline V and J ends were trimmed by 6 bases and 13 bases, with 16 bases remaining between them.

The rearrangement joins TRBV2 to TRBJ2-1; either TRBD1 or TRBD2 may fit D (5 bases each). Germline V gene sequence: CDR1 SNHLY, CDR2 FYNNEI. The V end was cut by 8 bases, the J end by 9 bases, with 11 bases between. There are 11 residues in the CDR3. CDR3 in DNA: TGTGCCAGCGTATGGGGGACTGAGCAGTTCTTC. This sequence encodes CASVWGTEQFF.

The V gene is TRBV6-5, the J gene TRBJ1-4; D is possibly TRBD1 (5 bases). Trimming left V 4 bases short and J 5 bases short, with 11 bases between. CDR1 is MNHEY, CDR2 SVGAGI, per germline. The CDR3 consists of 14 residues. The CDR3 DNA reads TGTGCCAGCAGTTCCGGGACGTCCAATGAAAAACTGTTTTTT. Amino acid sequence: CASSSGTSNEKLFF.

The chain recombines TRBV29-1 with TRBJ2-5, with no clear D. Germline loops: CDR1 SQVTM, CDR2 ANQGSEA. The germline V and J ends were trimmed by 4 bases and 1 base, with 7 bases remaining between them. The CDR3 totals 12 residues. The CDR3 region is CSVGAAQETQYF. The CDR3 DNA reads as TGCAGCGTTGGGGCAGCCCAAGAGACCCAGTACTTC.

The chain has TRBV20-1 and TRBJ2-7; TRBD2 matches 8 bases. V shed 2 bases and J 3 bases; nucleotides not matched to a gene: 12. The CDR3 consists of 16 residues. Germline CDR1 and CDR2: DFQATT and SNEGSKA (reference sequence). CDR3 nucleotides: TGCAGTGCTAGACCCGTTAGACTAGCGAGAGACTACGAGCAGTACTTC. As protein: CSARPVRLARDYEQYF.

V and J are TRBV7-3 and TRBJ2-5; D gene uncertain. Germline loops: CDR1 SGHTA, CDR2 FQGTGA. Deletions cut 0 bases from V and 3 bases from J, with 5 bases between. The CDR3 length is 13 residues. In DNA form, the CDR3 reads TGTGCCAGCAGCTTAACGTTCGAAGAGACCCAGTACTTC. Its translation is CASSLTFEETQYF. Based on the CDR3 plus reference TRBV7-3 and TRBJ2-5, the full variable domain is GAGVSQTPSNKVTEKGKYVELRCDPISGHTALYWYRQSLGQGPEFLIYFQGTGAADDSGLPNDRFFAVRPEGSVSTLKIQRTERGDSAVYLCASSLTFEETQYFGPGTRLLVL.

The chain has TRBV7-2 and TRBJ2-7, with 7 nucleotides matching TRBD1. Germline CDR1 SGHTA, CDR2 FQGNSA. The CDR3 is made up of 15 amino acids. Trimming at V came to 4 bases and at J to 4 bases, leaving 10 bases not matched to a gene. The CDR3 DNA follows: TGTGCCAGCAGCTCCTCGCAGGGACAGAGGTACGAGCAGTACTTC. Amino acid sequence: CASSSSQGQRYEQYF.